A selection of T cell receptor beta chains follows, all from one sample in a study of blood T cell repertoires in COVID-19. The assay was immunoSEQ multiplex PCR, and TCRdb's table has in-frame clones only and misses some. The sample contains just under 60,000 clones, about 87% of which appear only once. What was sequenced was peripheral blood. The receptors shown here come from a human donor with active COVID-19. The donor label of this sample is uncertain. The CDR3 runs from the conserved cysteine through the conserved F or W. D genes are given only for firm matches. Rows may omit the clone size; those that give it use once, few, many or a size class.

>TRBJ1-2|TRBV28|-|once
CASSLGGGYYGYTF
TGTGCCAGCAGTTTAGGTGGGGGGTACTATGGCTACACCTTC
>TRBJ1-1|TRBV5-6|-|-
CASSPIAIYTEAFF
TGTGCCAGCAGCCCAATTGCGATCTACACTGAAGCTTTCTTT
>TRBJ1-3|TRBV5-1|-|-
CASSLGRSSGNTIYF
TGCGCCAGCAGCTTGGGAAGGAGCTCTGGAAACACCATATATTTT
>TRBJ2-1|TRBV7-9|-|once
CASSGGGPYNEQFF
TGTGCCAGTTCCGGAGGGGGCCCCTACAATGAGCAGTTCTTC
>TRBJ1-2|TRBV28|TRBD1|-
CATGQGLYYGYTF
TGTGCCACAGGACAGGGATTATACTATGGCTACACCTTC
>TRBJ2-3|TRBV13|TRBD2|-
CASSLGLAGGSTDTQYF
TGTGCCAGCAGCTTAGGGCTTGCGGGGGGGAGCACAGATACGCAGTATTTT
>TRBJ2-5|TRBV7-2|-|-
CASSLARERKTQYF
TGTGCCAGCAGCTTAGCCCGGGAGAGAAAGACCCAGTACTTC
>TRBJ2-7|TRBV7-9|TRBD2|few
CASSDLAGTYEQYF
TGTGCCAGCAGCGACTTAGCGGGGACCTACGAGCAGTACTTC
>TRBJ1-6|TRBV7-9|-|-
CASSTTGSRLHF
TGTGCCAGCAGTACGACAGGTAGCCGGCTCCACTTT
>TRBJ2-7|TRBV10-3|TRBD2|-
CAIKDSGRDEQYF
TGTGCCATCAAAGATAGCGGGAGGGACGAGCAGTACTTC
>TRBJ2-1|TRBV27|TRBD2|once
CASSLLPGTSGSRNEQFF
TGTGCCAGCAGTTTACTGCCCGGGACTAGCGGGAGTCGGAATGAGCAGTTCTTC
>TRBJ2-3|TRBV13|-|few
CASSHGRTDTQYF
TGTGCCAGCAGCCATGGGCGCACAGATACGCAGTATTTT
>TRBJ1-6|TRBV5-1|-|-
CASSWGGQLESPLHF
TGCGCCAGCAGCTGGGGGGGGCAGCTAGAATCACCCCTCCACTTT
>TRBJ2-7|TRBV2|TRBD1|-
CASSDRGDYEQYF
TGTGCCAGCAGCGACAGGGGAGACTACGAGCAGTACTTC
>TRBJ2-3|TRBV5-1|TRBD2|-
CASSSASGGRADTQYF
TGCGCCAGCAGCTCCGCTAGCGGGGGGCGAGCAGATACGCAGTATTTT
>TRBJ1-1|TRBV7-9|-|-
CASSPTGRQPRNTEAFF
TGTGCCAGCAGCCCTACAGGTCGACAGCCACGAAACACTGAAGCTTTCTTT
>TRBJ1-1|TRBV11-3|-|-
CASSLDRGPGTEAFF
TGTGCCAGCAGCTTAGATCGAGGGCCCGGCACTGAAGCTTTCTTT
>TRBJ2-5|TRBV5-4|TRBD2|-
CASSLASGAGQETQYF
TGTGCCAGCAGCTTGGCCTCGGGAGCGGGGCAAGAGACCCAGTACTTC
>TRBJ2-5|TRBV2|TRBD2|-
CASSIAGTSGGDF
TGTGCCAGCAGCATAGCGGGGACTAGCGGGGGGGACTTC
>TRBJ1-6|TRBV7-8|TRBD1|-
CASSPQTGHNSPLHF
TGTGCCAGCAGCCCCCAGACAGGGCATAATTCACCCCTCCACTTT
>TRBJ2-1|TRBV5-1|TRBD2|-
CASSLVAGGYNEQFF
TGCGCCAGCAGCTTGGTAGCGGGAGGGTACAATGAGCAGTTCTTC
>TRBJ2-2|TRBV4-2|-|-
CASSHPGTTSGAGELFF
TGTGCCAGCAGCCACCCCGGGACAACCTCAGGGGCCGGGGAGCTGTTTTTT
>TRBJ1-1|TRBV28|TRBD1|-
CASSSDRERPFGGNTEAFF
TGTGCCAGCAGCTCGGACAGGGAAAGGCCCTTCGGGGGGAACACTGAAGCTTTCTTT
>TRBJ1-1|TRBV9|TRBD1|-
CASSQTGSTEAFF
TGTGCCAGCAGCCAGACAGGGTCCACTGAAGCTTTCTTT
>TRBJ1-5|TRBV6-2/TRBV6-3|-|-
CASSQTVGGQPQHF
TGTGCCAGCAGTCAGACAGTAGGGGGTCAGCCCCAGCATTTT
>TRBJ2-2|TRBV19|-|-
CASSIDAGAGELFF
TGTGCCAGTAGTATAGACGCGGGTGCCGGGGAGCTGTTTTTT
>TRBJ1-1|TRBV2|-|-
CASSQDMNTEAFF
TGTGCCAGCTCACAGGACATGAACACTGAAGCTTTCTTT